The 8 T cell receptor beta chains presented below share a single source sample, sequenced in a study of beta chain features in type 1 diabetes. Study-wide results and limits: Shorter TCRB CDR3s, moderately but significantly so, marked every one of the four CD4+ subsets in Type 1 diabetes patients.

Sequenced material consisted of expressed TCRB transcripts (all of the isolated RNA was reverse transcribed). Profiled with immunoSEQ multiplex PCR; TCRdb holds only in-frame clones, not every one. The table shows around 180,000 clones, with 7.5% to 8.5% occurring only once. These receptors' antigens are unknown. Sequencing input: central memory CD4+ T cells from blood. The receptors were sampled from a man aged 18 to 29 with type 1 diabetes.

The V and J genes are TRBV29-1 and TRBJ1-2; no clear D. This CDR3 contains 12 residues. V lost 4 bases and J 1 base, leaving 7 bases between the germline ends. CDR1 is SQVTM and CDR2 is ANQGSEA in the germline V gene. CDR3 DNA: TGCAGCGTTGGTGCACTTAACTATGGCTACACCTTC. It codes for CSVGALNYGYTF.

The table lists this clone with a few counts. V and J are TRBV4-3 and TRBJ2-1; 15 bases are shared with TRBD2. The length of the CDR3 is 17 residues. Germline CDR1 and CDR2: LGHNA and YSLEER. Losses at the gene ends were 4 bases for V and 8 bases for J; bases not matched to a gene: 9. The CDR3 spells CASSPRTSGGARDEQFF. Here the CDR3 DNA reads TGCGCCAGCAGCCCAAGGACTAGCGGGGGGGCTCGAGATGAGCAGTTCTTC.

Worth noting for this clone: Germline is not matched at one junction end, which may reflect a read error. CDR3 nucleotide sequence: TGCAGCGCTGAAGCGGGGATTAATGAAAAACTGTTTTTT. Its translation: CSAEAGINEKLFF. The rearrangement joins TRBV29-1 to TRBJ1-4; D not resolved. Germline V lookup: CDR1 SQVTM, CDR2 ANQGSEA. This CDR3 has 13 residues.

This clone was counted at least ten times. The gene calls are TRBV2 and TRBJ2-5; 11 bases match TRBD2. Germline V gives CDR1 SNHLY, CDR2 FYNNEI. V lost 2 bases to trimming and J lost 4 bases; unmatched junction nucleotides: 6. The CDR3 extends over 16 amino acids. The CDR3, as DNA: TGTGCCAGCAGTGAACGTAGCGGGGGGGCTGGAGAGACCCAGTACTTC. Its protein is CASSERSGGAGETQYF. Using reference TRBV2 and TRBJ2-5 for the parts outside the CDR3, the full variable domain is EPEVTQTPSHQVTQMGQEVILRCVPISNHLYFYWYRQILGQKVEFLVSFYNNEISEKSEIFDDQFSVERPDGSNFTLKIRSTKLEDSAMYFCASSERSGGAGETQYFGPGTRLLVL.

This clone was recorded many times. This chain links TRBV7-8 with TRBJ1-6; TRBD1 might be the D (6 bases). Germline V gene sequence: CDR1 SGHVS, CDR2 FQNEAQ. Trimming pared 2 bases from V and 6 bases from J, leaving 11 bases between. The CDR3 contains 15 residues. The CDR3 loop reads CASSLRTEPNSPLHF. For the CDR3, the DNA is TGTGCCAGCAGCTTAAGGACAGAACCTAATTCACCCCTCCACTTT.

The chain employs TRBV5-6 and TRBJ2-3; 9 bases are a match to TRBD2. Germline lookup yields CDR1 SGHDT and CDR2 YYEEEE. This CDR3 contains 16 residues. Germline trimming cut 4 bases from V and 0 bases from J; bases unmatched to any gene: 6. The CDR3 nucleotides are TGTGCCAGCAGCCCTGGGACTAGCCGAAGCACAGATACGCAGTATTTT. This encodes CASSPGTSRSTDTQYF.

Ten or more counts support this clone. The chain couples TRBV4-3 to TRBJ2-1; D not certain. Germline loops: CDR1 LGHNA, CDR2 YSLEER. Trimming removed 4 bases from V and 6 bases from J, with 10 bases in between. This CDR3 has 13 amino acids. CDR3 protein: CASSRNSFNEQFF. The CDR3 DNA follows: TGCGCCAGCAGCCGGAACAGCTTCAATGAGCAGTTCTTC.

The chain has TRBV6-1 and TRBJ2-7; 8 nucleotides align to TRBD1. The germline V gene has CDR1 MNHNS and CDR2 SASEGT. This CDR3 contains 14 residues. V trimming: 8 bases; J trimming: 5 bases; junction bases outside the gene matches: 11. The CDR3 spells CASSIQRQGNEQYF. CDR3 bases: TGTGCCAGCTCAATACAGAGACAGGGGAACGAGCAGTACTTC.